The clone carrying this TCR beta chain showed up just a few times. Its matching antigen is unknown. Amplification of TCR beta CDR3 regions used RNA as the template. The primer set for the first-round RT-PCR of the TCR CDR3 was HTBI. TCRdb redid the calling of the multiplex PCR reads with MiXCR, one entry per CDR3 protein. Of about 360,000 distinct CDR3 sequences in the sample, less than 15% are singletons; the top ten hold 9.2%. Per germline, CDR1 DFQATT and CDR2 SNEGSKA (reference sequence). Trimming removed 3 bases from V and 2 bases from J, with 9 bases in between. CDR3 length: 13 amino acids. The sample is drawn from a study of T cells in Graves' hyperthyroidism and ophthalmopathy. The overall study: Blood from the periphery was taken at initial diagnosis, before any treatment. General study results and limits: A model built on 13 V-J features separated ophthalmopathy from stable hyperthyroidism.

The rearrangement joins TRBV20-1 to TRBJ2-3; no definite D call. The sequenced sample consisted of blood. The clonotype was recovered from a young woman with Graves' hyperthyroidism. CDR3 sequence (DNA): TGCAGTGCTAGCCCTGGGTTCACAGATACGCAGTATTTT. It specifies CSASPGFTDTQYF.